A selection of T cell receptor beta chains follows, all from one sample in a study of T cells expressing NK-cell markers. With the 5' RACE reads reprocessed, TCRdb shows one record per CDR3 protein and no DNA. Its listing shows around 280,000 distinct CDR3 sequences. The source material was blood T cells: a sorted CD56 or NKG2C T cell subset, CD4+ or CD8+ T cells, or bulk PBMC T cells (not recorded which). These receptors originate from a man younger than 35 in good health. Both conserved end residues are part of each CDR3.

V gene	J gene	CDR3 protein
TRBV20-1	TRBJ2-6	CSARPWTGQSGANVLTF
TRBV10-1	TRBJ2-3	CASRAERGQIGDTQYF
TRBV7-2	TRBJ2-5	CASNQGGRAQETQYF
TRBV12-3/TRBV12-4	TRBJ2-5	CASSLGRLAGGGFGETQYF
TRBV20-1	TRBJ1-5	CSARDQLDQPQHF
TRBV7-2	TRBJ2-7	CASTASYEQYF
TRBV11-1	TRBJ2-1	CASSLNAALNEQFF
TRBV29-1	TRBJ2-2	CSVDGQGVGGELFF
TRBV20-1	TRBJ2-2	CSARAPFGGYNTGELFF
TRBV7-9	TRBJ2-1	CASSKLAGVGNEQFF
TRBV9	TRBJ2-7	CASSSGLAGMGEQYF